This record covers a single T cell receptor (beta chain). This sample also contains other DNA sequences that code for the same CDR3. CDR1 MNHEY and CDR2 SVGAGI come from the germline V gene. The CDR3 sequence is 15 residues long. With 3 bases removed from V and 3 bases from J, the gap between germline ends came to 11 bases. The data belong to a study of shared clonotypes between healthy human individuals. The naive CD8 fraction comprised CD45RO-negative cells positively selected for CCR7 and excluded terminally differentiated effector memory CD45RA+ cells. Clones were sequenced by immunoSEQ multiplex PCR, and TCRdb holds only the in-frame ones, with some missing. The sample has about 2.1 million clones, 85% to 95% seen once; the top ten hold less than 2%.

V usage is TRBV6-5 and J usage is TRBJ2-2; the D gene is possibly TRBD2 (6 bases). The sequence came from a man between 18 and 29 years old in good health. Some clones in this sample may be carry-over from other donors' samples. Sequencing was done on a sample of naive CD8+ T cells from PBMCs. CDR3 DNA: TGTGCCAGCAGTTATTCCCAGCGGGACACCGGGGAGCTGTTTTTT. It codes for CASSYSQRDTGELFF.